The 8 T cell receptor beta chains in this list originate from one sample, sequenced in a study of beta chain features in type 1 diabetes. Every bit of the isolated RNA underwent reverse transcription, so sequencing read expressed TCRB transcripts. This table comes from immunoSEQ multiplex PCR, and its TCRdb copy is limited to in-frame clones, with some not included. The sample shows roughly 450,000 clones, over 10% of them seen only once. The sequencing sample was made of naive CD4+ T cells from blood. The receptors come from a woman in her late teens or twenties in good health.

This clone was observed once. The rearrangement joins TRBV7-6 to TRBJ2-1, with 7 nucleotides matching TRBD2. This CDR3 comprises 17 residues. Germline V CDR1 and CDR2: SGHVS, FNYEAQ. V was pared by 3 bases and J by 6 bases, with 14 bases of the junction left unmatched. CDR3 in DNA: TGTGCCAGCAGCTTCATTCCTAGCGGAGTCCTAGGCAATGAGCAGTTCTTC. Amino acid sequence: CASSFIPSGVLGNEQFF.

This clone turned up a few times. The V and J genes are TRBV15 and TRBJ2-5; the match to TRBD2 covers 10 bases. The germline CDR1 and CDR2 sequences are LNHNV and YYDKDF (reference sequence). The CDR3 is made up of 16 amino acids. The trim removed 3 bases at V and 3 bases at J, leaving 7 bases unmatched. This CDR3 reads CATSRASGSLKETQYF. The CDR3, as DNA: TGTGCCACCAGCAGGGCTAGCGGGAGTTTAAAAGAGACCCAGTACTTC.

In this sample, this clone turned up a few times. The chain joins TRBV4-3 to TRBJ1-1, with D uncertain. V lost 3 bases and J 3 bases, leaving 8 bases between the germline ends. The germline gives CDR1 LGHNA, CDR2 YSLEER. The CDR3 sequence is 13 residues long. The CDR3 nucleotides read TGCGCCAGCAGCCACCTCCGGGACACTGAAGCTTTCTTT. Translating gives CASSHLRDTEAFF.

This clone was detected a few times. V is TRBV2 and J is TRBJ2-7; D might be TRBD1 (6 bases). The CDR3 is made up of 13 amino acids. CDR1 is SNHLY and CDR2 is FYNNEI in the germline V gene. The V and J ends lost 8 bases and 5 bases respectively, with 16 bases between them. The CDR3 protein is CASHYRVENEQYF. In DNA form, the CDR3 reads TGTGCCAGCCATTACAGGGTTGAGAACGAGCAGTACTTC.

In regard to this clone: The same CDR3 arises from other DNA sequences in this sample as well. The J gene is TRBJ2-7, the V gene TRBV9, with no clear D. Germline assignment: CDR1 SGDLS and CDR2 YYNGEE. The V end was cut by 0 bases, the J end by 4 bases, with 8 bases between. CDR3 size: 13 residues. CDR3 nucleotide sequence: TGTGCCAGCAGCGTAGGGGGAACGTACGAGCAGTACTTC. Its translation is CASSVGGTYEQYF.

This clone was picked up a small number of times. This rearrangement joins TRBV27 to TRBJ2-2; TRBD2 matches 14 bases. Trimming at V came to 7 bases and at J to 5 bases, leaving 9 bases not matched to a gene. Germline CDR1 is MNHEY and CDR2 is SMNVEV (reference sequence). The CDR3 length is 17 residues. The CDR3 DNA reads as TGTGCCAGCACCCCGGGACTAGCGGGAGTCGAGACCGGGGAGCTGTTTTTT. The encoded protein is CASTPGLAGVETGELFF.

V and J are TRBV7-9 and TRBJ2-7, with D possibly matching TRBD1 (6 bases). The CDR3 loop spans 16 amino acids. Germline V gives CDR1 SEHNR, CDR2 FQNEAQ (reference sequence). Trimming pared 7 bases from V and 1 base from J, leaving 20 bases between. The CDR3 bases are TGTGCCAGCATTCCAGGGGAAACGTATAGTTCCTACGAGCAGTACTTC. Translated: CASIPGETYSSYEQYF.

This clone was counted only a few times. The chain uses TRBV14 and TRBJ2-4; D may be TRBD1 (5 bases). The CDR3 runs 13 residues. Germline CDR1 and CDR2: SGHDN and FVKESK. V was pared by 3 bases and J by 13 bases, with 16 bases between. The CDR3 region has the DNA TGTGCCAGCAGCCATTCAGGGTCATCCGTACAGTACTTC. It translates to CASSHSGSSVQYF.